The next 26 T cell receptor beta chains were all read from a single sample in a study of blood T cell repertoires in COVID-19. Data came from immunoSEQ multiplex PCR; TCRdb stores just in-frame clones and leaves some out. Of a few hundred thousand clones in the sample, around 89% were seen once. Sample: PBMCs or T cells enriched from blood (not recorded which). All receptors derive from a man aged 35 to 55 who had recovered from COVID-19.

The chain has TRBV6-5 and TRBJ1-5; possibly TRBD1 for D (6 bases). The length of the CDR3 is 14 residues. CDR1 MNHEY and CDR2 SVGAGI come from the germline V gene. V was clipped by 6 bases and J by 7 bases, with 16 bases between them. CDR3: CASRLRQDQQPQHF. CDR3 nucleotides: TGTGCCAGCAGACTACGACAGGATCAACAGCCCCAGCATTTT.

The chain uses TRBV5-6 and TRBJ2-7, with D perhaps matching TRBD2 (5 bases). Germline V CDR1 and CDR2: SGHDT, YYEEEE. There are 14 residues in the CDR3. Trimming left V 1 base short and J 3 bases short, with 11 bases between. Written as DNA, the CDR3 is TGTGCCAGCAGCTTGCCGGGATCAAACTACGAGCAGTACTTC. Protein sequence: CASSLPGSNYEQYF.

This clone was seen a handful of times. The chain employs TRBV30 and TRBJ2-7; weak D call: TRBD2 (5 bases). V was cut by 0 bases and J by 0 bases, with 24 bases left in between. From germline, CDR1 is GTSNPN and CDR2 SVGIG (reference sequence). This CDR3 is built from 19 residues. The CDR3 region has the DNA TGTGCCTGGAGTGTGGGGAGCAACCTAGGACCTCTAAGCTCCTACGAGCAGTACTTC. As protein: CAWSVGSNLGPLSSYEQYF.

This clone has just one count. This chain uses TRBV3-1 (or the pseudogene TRBV3-2) with TRBJ2-1; perhaps TRBD2 as D (5 bases). The germline V gene encodes CDR1 LGHDT and CDR2 YNNKEL (reference sequence). This CDR3 has 15 residues. V lost 1 base and J 2 bases, leaving 9 bases between the germline ends. The CDR3 DNA sequence: TGTGCCAGCAGCCAAGTGCGGGTGGCCTACAATGAGCAGTTCTTC. Encoded protein: CASSQVRVAYNEQFF.

With regard to this clone: A read error may produce the germline difference seen at one junction end. The V and J genes are TRBV11-2 and TRBJ1-1; TRBD1 aligns across 7 bases. Germline V gives CDR1 SGHAT, CDR2 FQNNGV. The CDR3 extends over 14 amino acids. CDR3 bases: TGTGCCAGCAACAGGGACAGCCTGAACAGTGAAGCTTTCTTT. This codes for CASNRDSLNSEAFF.

The chain is built from TRBV7-2 and TRBJ2-3, with 12 bases matching TRBD2. V was pared by 4 bases and J by 6 bases, with 8 bases of the junction left unmatched. The CDR3 length is 16 residues. The germline CDR1 and CDR2 sequences are SGHTA and FQGNSA. In DNA form, the CDR3 reads TGTGCCAGCAGCTCAGCTAGCGGGAGGGTAGGCGATACGCAGTATTTT. Translated, it gives CASSSASGRVGDTQYF. The whole variable domain, filled in from reference TRBV7-2 and TRBJ2-3, reads GAGVSQSPSNKVTEKGKDVELRCDPISGHTALYWYRQSLGQGLEFLIYFQGNSAPDKSGLPSDRFSAERTGGSVSTLTIQRTQQEDSAVYLCASSSASGRVGDTQYFGPGTRLTVL.

J is TRBJ2-7 and V is TRBV5-1, with D tentatively TRBD1 (7 bases). V shed 4 bases and J shed 6 bases, with 20 bases lying between them. CDR1 and CDR2 from the germline V gene are SGHRS and YFSETQ. The CDR3 is 15 residues long. CDR3 bases: TGCGCCAGCAGCCCCTCGACAGGGACTTTGTTCGAGCAGTACTTC. This codes for CASSPSTGTLFEQYF.

The chain is built from TRBV5-4 and TRBJ2-7, with 10 bases fitting TRBD2. CDR1 is SGHNT and CDR2 is YYREEE in the germline V gene (reference sequence). The length of the CDR3 is 17 residues. V lost 3 bases to trimming and J lost 1 base; unmatched junction nucleotides: 10. As DNA, the CDR3 is TGTGCCAGCAGCTCGGGACTAGCGTTTTCTCAATCCTACGAGCAGTACTTC. It yields the protein CASSSGLAFSQSYEQYF.

The V call is TRBV4-2, the J call TRBJ2-1; 8 bases are shared with TRBD2. The CDR3 loop spans 16 amino acids. V shed 0 bases, J shed 9 bases, and the junction held 10 bases outside the gene matches. CDR1 is LGHNA, CDR2 YNFKEQ, per germline. The CDR3 DNA follows: TGTGCCAGCAGCCAAGATCGGGGACTAGTACGGGGTGAGCAGTTCTTC. Its protein is CASSQDRGLVRGEQFF.

The chain uses TRBV11-2 and TRBJ2-7; 10 bases agree with TRBD1. V shed 5 bases and J 1 base; nucleotides not matched to a gene: 2. In germline, CDR1 is SGHAT, CDR2 FQNNGV. The CDR3 runs to 14 residues. The CDR3 nucleotides read TGTGCCAGCAGCATGGGACAGGGGTCCTACGAGCAGTACTTC. Protein sequence: CASSMGQGSYEQYF.

V gene TRBV7-2 combines with J gene TRBJ2-5; 13 bases are a match to TRBD2. V lost 5 bases to trimming and J lost 5 bases; unmatched junction nucleotides: 11. There are 17 residues in the CDR3. Germline CDR1 and CDR2: SGHTA and FQGNSA. CDR3 nucleotides: TGTGCCAGCAGCCTCCTGACTAGCGGGAGGATGGGGGAGACCCAGTACTTC. It yields the protein CASSLLTSGRMGETQYF.

V usage is TRBV6-2 or TRBV6-3 and J usage is TRBJ2-2; weak D call: TRBD2 (5 bases). The CDR3 is made up of 16 amino acids. V was pared by 6 bases and J by 4 bases, with 18 bases between. In germline, CDR1 is MNHEY, CDR2 SVGEGT. The chain's CDR3 is CASSPSKSGFTGELFF. CDR3 bases: TGTGCCAGCAGCCCCTCAAAGTCGGGGTTCACCGGGGAGCTGTTTTTT.

The V and J genes are TRBV7-9 and TRBJ2-1; 10 nucleotides align to TRBD2. Trimming cost V 2 bases and J 9 bases; bases outside gene matches: 10. The CDR3 has 16 amino acids. Per the germline V gene, CDR1 is SEHNR and CDR2 is FQNEAQ (reference sequence). CDR3 DNA: TGTGCCAGCAGCTTACTCCTAGCGGGAGATGTTGGTGAGCAGTTCTTC. This sequence encodes CASSLLLAGDVGEQFF.

The chain couples TRBV7-9 to TRBJ1-5; possibly TRBD1 for D (6 bases). V dropped 5 bases and J dropped 3 bases, with 14 bases sitting between them. Germline lookup yields CDR1 SEHNR and CDR2 FQNEAQ (reference sequence). The CDR3 is 15 amino acids. The CDR3 is CASSPSDSNNQPQHF. CDR3 bases: TGTGCCAGCAGCCCCTCGGACAGTAACAATCAGCCCCAGCATTTT.

The chain is built from TRBV7-9 and TRBJ1-1, with D tentatively TRBD1 (6 bases). Germline V lookup: CDR1 SEHNR, CDR2 FQNEAQ (reference sequence). V shed 11 bases and J shed 4 bases, with 14 bases lying between them. The CDR3 has 12 amino acids. CDR3 sequence (DNA): TGTGCCGGGGCAGGGGTTGGCACTGAAGCTTTCTTT. Residues: CAGAGVGTEAFF.

V gene TRBV5-1 combines with J gene TRBJ1-4; D might be TRBD1 (5 bases). Between the trimmed V and J ends, which lost 4 bases and 5 bases, there was a span of 12 bases. CDR3 size: 14 residues. Germline values: CDR1 SGHRS, CDR2 YFSETQ. DNA of the CDR3: TGCGCCAGCAGCCGCGGGACGGGGAATGAAAAACTGTTTTTT. Protein: CASSRGTGNEKLFF. Based on the CDR3 plus reference TRBV5-1 and TRBJ1-4, the full variable domain is KAGVTQTPRYLIKTRGQQVTLSCSPISGHRSVSWYQQTPGQGLQFLFEYFSETQRNKGNFPGRFSGRQFSNSRSEMNVSTLELGDSALYLCASSRGTGNEKLFFGSGTQLSVL.

This clone was observed a few times. The genes are TRBV28 and TRBJ2-5; D possibly corresponds to TRBD1 (6 bases). Germline V gives CDR1 MDHEN, CDR2 SYDVKM. V shed 1 base and J shed 2 bases, with 11 bases lying between them. The CDR3 length is 15 residues. The CDR3 coding sequence is TGTGCCAGCAGTTTATTTACAGGGAGACAAGAGACCCAGTACTTC. This sequence encodes CASSLFTGRQETQYF. Full variable domain (rest looked up from reference TRBV28 and TRBJ2-5): DVKVTQSSRYLVKRTGEKVFLECVQDMDHENMFWYRQDPGLGLRLIYFSYDVKMKEKGDIPEGYSVSREKKERFSLILESASTNQTSMYLCASSLFTGRQETQYFGPGTRLLVL.

This clone was recorded only once. The chain is built from TRBV7-9 and TRBJ1-2; TRBD1 might be the D (6 bases). The V gene lost 7 bases and the J gene lost 7 bases, with 25 bases spanning the gap. This CDR3 is 16 amino acids long. Germline CDR1 and CDR2: SEHNR and FQNEAQ (reference sequence). The CDR3 here is CASTDLRGKPLTGYTF. In DNA, the CDR3 is TGTGCCAGCACCGATCTGAGGGGGAAGCCACTCACTGGCTACACCTTC.

Worth noting for this clone: A much more abundant neighbour one base away suggests this may be a read error. DNA of the CDR3: TGTGCCAGCACTACAGGGAGCAATCAGCCCCAGCATTTT. The encoded protein is CASTTGSNQPQHF. The rearrangement joins TRBV25-1 to TRBJ1-5, with a tentative D call TRBD1 (6 bases). This CDR3 contains 13 residues. From germline, CDR1 is MGHDK and CDR2 SYGVNS. V gave up 7 bases and J gave up 1 base, with 8 bases separating them.

This sequence joins TRBV6-5 and TRBJ1-5; D is unclear. From germline, CDR1 is MNHEY and CDR2 SVGAGI. Trimming removed 6 bases from V and 1 base from J, with 7 bases in between. The CDR3 has 13 amino acids. CDR3 sequence (DNA): TGTGCCAGCAGACTAACGAGCAATCAGCCCCAGCATTTT. Its protein is CASRLTSNQPQHF.

V gene TRBV3-1 (or the pseudogene TRBV3-2) combines with J gene TRBJ1-2; no reliable D call. V shed 2 bases and J shed 4 bases, with 14 bases lying between them. CDR3 size: 15 residues. Germline V CDR1 and CDR2: LGHDT, YNNKEL (reference sequence). Written as DNA, the CDR3 is TGTGCCAGCAGCCAACGGAGGGCGGATAGCTATGGCTACACCTTC. Translated: CASSQRRADSYGYTF.

This clone was seen only once. This chain uses TRBV29-1 with TRBJ1-1; 7 nucleotides align to TRBD1. The CDR3 consists of 16 residues. CDR1 is SQVTM and CDR2 is ANQGSEA in the germline V gene. J was trimmed by 2 bases and V by 4 bases; bases with no gene match: 13. The CDR3 here is CSVGTFYGTVNTEAFF. DNA of the CDR3: TGCAGCGTTGGTACCTTCTACGGGACAGTTAACACTGAAGCTTTCTTT.

V and J are TRBV27 and TRBJ1-2; TRBD1 agrees at 10 bases. V shed 0 bases and J 8 bases; nucleotides not matched to a gene: 12. The CDR3 covers 17 residues. Germline V gives CDR1 MNHEY, CDR2 SMNVEV (reference sequence). This CDR3 reads CASSLSGTGERQKGYTF. The CDR3 nucleotides read TGTGCCAGCAGTTTATCGGGGACAGGGGAAAGGCAGAAGGGCTACACCTTC.

Note on this clone: Other DNA sequences in this specimen translate into the identical CDR3. The gene calls are TRBV15 and TRBJ2-7, with D uncertain. CDR3 length equals 13 residues. Trimming pared 0 bases from V and 3 bases from J, leaving 6 bases between. Germline V gene data show CDR1 as LNHNV and CDR2 as YYDKDF (reference sequence). The CDR3 spells CATSRDRGYEQYF. In DNA form, the CDR3 reads TGTGCCACCAGCAGAGATCGCGGCTACGAGCAGTACTTC.

The chain joins TRBV2 to TRBJ1-5, with D unresolved. CDR1 SNHLY and CDR2 FYNNEI come from the germline V gene. V gave up 5 bases and J gave up 0 bases, with 8 bases separating them. The CDR3 covers 14 residues. CDR3 sequence: CASSRGNSNQPQHF. CDR3 sequence (DNA): TGTGCCAGCAGTCGGGGTAATAGCAATCAGCCCCAGCATTTT.

The chain carries TRBV18 and TRBJ2-7; no firm D call. This CDR3 comprises 13 residues. V was shortened by 4 bases and J by 3 bases, with 10 bases between the two germline ends. Germline-derived CDR1 and CDR2 are KGHSH and LQKENI. The CDR3 sequence is CASSLEQYYEQYF. CDR3 sequence (DNA): TGTGCCAGCTCACTTGAACAGTACTACGAGCAGTACTTC.